The clone carrying this T cell receptor (beta chain) has just a few counts. Its target is unknown. The data belong to a study of T cells after yellow fever vaccination. Notes on the study in general: Among all clonotypes, a small share was observed in both CD4 and CD8 compartments. Most clones from primary vaccination resurfaced after the booster (approximately 95% CD4, around 91% CD8).

V dropped 4 bases and J dropped 0 bases, with 13 bases sitting between them. In germline, CDR1 is SGHTA, CDR2 FQGNSA. The CDR3 runs to 16 residues. A universal primer site and UMIs were added as TCR cDNA was made by 5'RACE template switching. TCRdb fed the 5' RACE reads into MiXCR, producing one record per CDR3 protein. The sample carries roughly 320,000 distinct CDR3 sequences, roughly 10% recorded once. The chain links TRBV7-2 to TRBJ1-3, with D possibly matching TRBD1 (6 bases). The TCR comes from a man younger than 35 who received the YFV17D yellow fever vaccine. Sample: CD4+ T cells sorted from PBMCs, taken 45 days after the yellow fever booster vaccination. CDR3 protein: CASSSTGQSSGNTIYF. Written as DNA, the CDR3 is TGTGCCAGCAGCTCGACAGGCCAGAGCTCTGGAAACACCATATATTTT.